The clone carrying this TCR beta chain was detected once. The data stem from a study of PD-L1 blockade in urothelial cancer. The sample's time point: pretreatment peripheral blood. Libraries were prepared by immunoSEQ multiplex PCR; TCRdb keeps only in-frame clonotypes and omits some of them. Of around 100,000 clones in the sample, about nine tenths were seen once. With 0 bases removed from V and 1 base from J, the gap between germline ends came to 9 bases. Germline values: CDR1 MGHRA, CDR2 YSYEKL. The CDR3 has 16 amino acids. This chain uses TRBV4-1 with TRBJ2-2; D uncertain. This sequence was found in a man aged 55 to 70 with urothelial cancer. The specimen comprised PBMCs, sampled around atezolizumab (anti-PD-L1) treatment. CDR3 in amino acids: CASSQETAMNTGELFF. In DNA, the CDR3 is TGCGCCAGCAGCCAAGAAACCGCGATGAACACCGGGGAGCTGTTTTTT.